One and the same sample provided the 5 T cell receptor beta chains below, sequenced in a study of regulatory T cells in long-lasting Graves disease. Time point denoted: newly diagnosed GD, antithyroid drugs for less than 3 months. Researchers made the TCR library from RNA that was extracted from PBMCs. Researchers made TCR beta libraries by using iRepertoire HTBI primers and running Arm-PCR on CDR3 regions. TCRdb reanalysed the multiplex PCR reads using MiXCR and keeps one entry per CDR3 protein. The sample includes approximately 470,000 distinct CDR3 sequences, about 17% of them seen just once. The same sample was also used in a study of T cells in Graves' hyperthyroidism and ophthalmopathy.

Sequences were derived from peripheral blood mononuclear cells (PBMCs), sampled at new diagnosis, from a patient treated with antithyroid drugs. The receptor source for this set is a man aged 35-49 years with Graves disease.

This clonotype has a count of ten or more. The gene calls are TRBV2 and TRBJ1-2, with a weak D call TRBD1 (6 bases). V shed 0 bases and J shed 13 bases, with 21 bases lying between them. CDR1 and CDR2 (germline): SNHLY, FYNNEI. CDR3 size: 15 residues. The CDR3 sequence: CASSEALLTGSWCTF. The CDR3 coding sequence is TGTGCCAGCAGTGAAGCGCTTCTAACAGGGAGTTGGTGCACCTTC.

This sequence joins TRBV24-1 and TRBJ2-1; 14 bases are shared with TRBD2. This CDR3 contains 17 residues. Germline trimming cut 3 bases from V and 7 bases from J; bases unmatched to any gene: 7. Germline V gives CDR1 KGHDR, CDR2 SFDVKD. CDR3 DNA sequence: TGTGCCACCAGTGATACCGGGACTAGCGGGAGAGAGAATGAGCAGTTCTTC. Its translation: CATSDTGTSGRENEQFF.

J is TRBJ1-1 and V is TRBV19; D uncertain. The germline gives CDR1 LNHDA, CDR2 SQIVND (reference sequence). V was clipped by 4 bases and J by 1 base, with 10 bases between them. CDR3 length equals 14 residues. The DNA for the CDR3 is TGTGCCAGTAGTAACCCCGCCCCGAACACTGAAGCTTTCTTT. Amino acids: CASSNPAPNTEAFF.

The sample holds many counts of this clonotype. This chain connects TRBV7-9 to TRBJ2-3, with D possibly TRBD2 on 5 matching bases. Looked up from germline, CDR1 is SEHNR and CDR2 is FQNEAQ (reference sequence). The CDR3 sequence is 14 residues long. V was shortened by 5 bases and J by 3 bases, with 12 bases between the two germline ends. The CDR3 reads CASSARGGTDTQYF. In DNA, the CDR3 is TGTGCCAGCAGCGCACGGGGTGGTACAGATACGCAGTATTTT.

This clonotype was found many times. V is TRBV3-1 and J is TRBJ1-1, with 7 bases lining up with TRBD1. The J segment lost 10 bases and the V segment lost 1 base, leaving 3 bases of the junction unmatched. CDR3 length: 12 residues. The V gene's germline CDR1 is LGHDT and CDR2 YNNKEL (reference sequence). The CDR3 nucleotides are TGTGCCAGCAGCCAAGTGAACAGGGGAGCTTTCTTT. Translated, it gives CASSQVNRGAFF. Full variable domain (missing parts from reference TRBV3-1 and TRBJ1-1): DTAVSQTPKYLVTQMGNDKSIKCEQNLGHDTMYWYKQDSKKFLKIMFSYNNKELIINETVPNRFSPKSPDKAHLNLHINSLELGDSAVYFCASSQVNRGAFFGQGTRLTVV.